The T cell receptor (beta chain) under discussion was sequenced for a study of CD8+ T cells in alopecia areata. Regarding the study as a whole: Sharing of TCRs across patients appeared less clear than in mice, possibly for HLA-related reasons.

As concerns this clone: Its target is not known.

Roughly 5 patients had their CD4+ cells sorted into CD25+CD127- cells. Patients with alopecia areata provided lesional scalp punch biopsies as well as peripheral blood. PBMCs were stained for CD3, CD4 and CD8, and CD4+ and CD8+ T cells were sorted. The CDR3 spans 14 residues. With 4 bases clipped from V and 2 bases from J, the junction kept 5 bases outside the gene matches. Germline CDR1 and CDR2: GTSNPN and SVGIG (reference sequence). Sequencing templates came from extracted RNA that was reverse transcribed into cDNA. TCRdb's table, derived via immunoSEQ multiplex PCR, lists solely in-frame clones and lacks some. The data hold 35,000 or so clones, with roughly 53% observed a single time.

The sequence was collected from a human donor with alopecia areata. Sample: CD4+ Tregs sorted from blood. The chain uses TRBV30 and TRBJ1-3; the match to TRBD1 covers 7 bases. The CDR3 protein is CAWTSTGTGNTIYF. In DNA form, the CDR3 reads TGTGCCTGGACATCGACAGGGACTGGAAACACCATATATTTT.